Detailed here is one T cell receptor (beta chain). Its target is not known. The data stem from a study of blood T cells in healthy people across ages. Overall study results and limits: Estimates based on one million T cells were treated as lower bounds. Versus aged donors, long-lived donors had higher diversity and more naive CD4+ cells. In older individuals, TCR beta diversity per million T cells was lower, falling roughly linearly with age.

This CDR3 has 15 residues. V was clipped by 2 bases and J by 1 base; unmatched bases: 4. CDR1 is LGHNA, CDR2 YNFKEQ, per germline. Primed by a sample-barcoded 5' primer and a J-beta primer mix, a second PCR proceeded for roughly 7 to 11 cycles. Using its own MiXCR run on the 5' RACE reads, TCRdb lists one record per CDR3 protein. The sample holds hundreds of thousands of distinct CDR3 sequences, just over 55% seen once. Healthy Caucasian individuals from Russia aged 6 to 90 served as donors. Input material: blood. The chain joins TRBV4-2 to TRBJ2-5, with 7 bases matching TRBD2. The source of this sequence is a man in his forties in good health. CDR3 DNA: TGTGCCAGCAGCCAATCCCGGGGGGTCCAAGAGACCCAGTACTTC. As protein: CASSQSRGVQETQYF.